The 7 T cell receptor beta chains presented below share a single source sample, sequenced in a study of cytotoxic CD8 clonotypes in ibrutinib-treated CLL. Clones were sequenced by immunoSEQ multiplex PCR, and TCRdb holds only the in-frame ones, with some missing. The sample has approximately 300,000 clones, around four fifths seen once. The sample consisted of PBMCs, taken before ibrutinib treatment. All receptors come from a human donor with chronic lymphocytic leukemia.

This sequence joins TRBV7-3 and TRBJ2-5, with TRBD2 as a possible D gene (6 bases). Germline V gene sequence: CDR1 SGHTA, CDR2 FQGTGA. Trimming stripped 1 base from V and 3 bases from J, with 9 bases between. This CDR3 is 14 amino acids long. The DNA of the CDR3 is TGTGCCAGCAGCTTAAGCGGGATCGAAGAGACCCAGTACTTC. It yields the protein CASSLSGIEETQYF.

J is TRBJ1-1 and V is TRBV6-1; D gene ambiguous. This CDR3 has 13 residues. In germline, CDR1 is MNHNS, CDR2 SASEGT. Trimming removed 7 bases at V and 0 bases at J, with 9 bases between. The CDR3 spells CASKEGLNTEAFF. For the CDR3, the DNA is TGTGCCAGCAAGGAGGGCTTGAACACTGAAGCTTTCTTT.

The rearrangement uses TRBV30 and TRBJ1-5; D is unclear. Trimming took off 2 bases at V and 6 bases at J, with 11 bases between the two ends. This CDR3 spans 13 amino acids. Per the germline V gene, CDR1 is GTSNPN and CDR2 is SVGIG (reference sequence). The CDR3 is CAWSSGSAQPQHF. The CDR3 nucleotides read TGTGCCTGGAGTTCGGGGTCGGCTCAGCCCCAGCATTTT.

This clone turned up a few times. The chain is built from TRBV2 and TRBJ1-1, with D hard to call. Trimming took 0 bases from V and 4 from J, leaving 6 bases between them. Germline values: CDR1 SNHLY, CDR2 FYNNEI. CDR3 length: 13 amino acids. For the CDR3, the DNA is TGTGCCAGCAGTGAAGCGCATAGCACTGAAGCTTTCTTT. Protein sequence: CASSEAHSTEAFF.

The J gene is TRBJ2-7, the V gene TRBV6-6, with 8 bases identical to TRBD1. The CDR3 totals 15 residues. V trimming: 0 bases; J trimming: 1 base; junction bases outside the gene matches: 2. CDR1 and CDR2 from the germline V gene are MNHNY and SVGAGI (reference sequence). CDR3 DNA sequence: TGTGCCAGCAGTTACTCGGGGGACAGGTCCTACGAGCAGTACTTC. Protein product: CASSYSGDRSYEQYF.

V gene TRBV2 combines with J gene TRBJ2-7, with 10 bases aligning to TRBD2. CDR1 and CDR2 (germline): SNHLY, FYNNEI. This CDR3 has 16 residues. V shed 6 bases, J shed 2 bases, and the junction held 10 bases outside the gene matches. The CDR3 is CASSPRTSGFPYEQYF. Here the CDR3 DNA reads TGTGCCAGCAGCCCCAGGACTAGCGGTTTTCCCTACGAGCAGTACTTC.

The V and J genes are TRBV28 and TRBJ2-5; 10 bases match TRBD1. The CDR3 length is 13 residues. Germline loops: CDR1 MDHEN, CDR2 SYDVKM. V lost 8 bases to trimming and J lost 5 bases; unmatched junction nucleotides: 5. The DNA of the CDR3 is TGTGCCAGCGATGACAGGGGGCTGGAGACCCAGTACTTC. Protein sequence: CASDDRGLETQYF.